Listed below are T cell receptor beta chains from one sample, sequenced in a study of cytomegalovirus exposure and HLA in healthy donors. Method: immunoSEQ multiplex PCR; TCRdb's copy keeps in-frame clones and lacks some. The sample has 120,000 or so clones, around 80% seen once; the top ten hold approximately 0.24%. Sequenced input: PBMCs. The receptors originated from a man in his forties or fifties in good health and CMV-seronegative. CDR3s include the opening cysteine and the closing phenylalanine or tryptophan. Rows may omit the clone size; those that give it use once, few, many or a size class.

V gene	J gene	clone size	CDR3 length	CDR3 protein
TRBV6-6	TRBJ1-2	NA	12	CASSPGGGSHTF
TRBV7-2	TRBJ1-2	once	13	CASSPRPGIVRTF
TRBV27	TRBJ2-2	NA	15	CASNLEGPDTGELFF
TRBV12-5	TRBJ2-7	NA	17	CARPARAGIQGSYEQYF
TRBV2	TRBJ1-1	NA	15	CPSSDKGRVSPEAFF
TRBV7-9	TRBJ1-5	NA	13	CASSLAYNQPQHF
TRBV7-7	TRBJ2-2	NA	13	CASSLGPGGELFF
TRBV19	TRBJ2-1	NA	16	CASSRDREPSYNEQFF
TRBV30	TRBJ2-2	NA	15	CAWSVAGAFGGELFF
TRBV2	TRBJ1-1	NA	15	CASSDPGVPNPEAFF
TRBV14	TRBJ1-4	NA	14	CASSQDYQGEKLFF
TRBV28	TRBJ2-1	NA	14	CASSRPAGYNEQFF
TRBV4-3	TRBJ2-3	few	16	CASSQEWGPGRGGQYF
TRBV7-2	TRBJ1-5	NA	15	CASSSGQGGNQPQHF
TRBV2	TRBJ2-1	NA	14	CASRGGVPGNEQFF
TRBV5-1	TRBJ1-1	NA	15	CASSPGGGGASEAFF
TRBV7-8	TRBJ1-1	NA	12	CASSLAQGPAFF
TRBV7-2	NA	NA	14	CASSQSRSSYEQYF
TRBV28	TRBJ1-4	NA	15	CASSSVLAGYEKLFF
TRBV29-1	TRBJ2-7	once	13	CSVVQGFPYEQYF
TRBV7-3	TRBJ2-1	few	15	CASTPRPGSYNEQFF
TRBV7-8	TRBJ2-7	few	14	CASSLAGVLYEQYF
TRBV9	TRBJ1-3	NA	17	CASCDSTVQNSGNTIYF
TRBV5-1	TRBJ2-3	NA	14	CASSFGGGTDTQYF
TRBV5-6	TRBJ1-2	NA	13	CASSLQGNYGYTF
TRBV30	TRBJ2-7	NA	12	CAWSLGQHEQYF